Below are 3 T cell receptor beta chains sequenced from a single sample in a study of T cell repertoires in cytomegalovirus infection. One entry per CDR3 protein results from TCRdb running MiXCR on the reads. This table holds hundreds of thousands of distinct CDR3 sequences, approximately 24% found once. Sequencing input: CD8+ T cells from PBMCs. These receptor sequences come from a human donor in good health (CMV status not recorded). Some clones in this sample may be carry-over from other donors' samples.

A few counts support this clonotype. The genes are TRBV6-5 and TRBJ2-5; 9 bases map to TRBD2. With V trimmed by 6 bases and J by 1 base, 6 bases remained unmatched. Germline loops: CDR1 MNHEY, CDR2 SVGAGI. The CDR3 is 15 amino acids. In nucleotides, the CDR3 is TGTGCCAGCAGCCCTAGCGGGGCGATCCAAGAGACCCAGTACTTC. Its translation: CASSPSGAIQETQYF.

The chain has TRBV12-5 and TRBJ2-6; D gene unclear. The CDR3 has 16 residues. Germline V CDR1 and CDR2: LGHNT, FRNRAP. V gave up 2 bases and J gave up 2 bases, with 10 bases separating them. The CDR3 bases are TGTGCTAGTGGTTTGAACCCAGCCACTGGGGCCAACGTCCTGACTTTC. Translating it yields CASGLNPATGANVLTF.

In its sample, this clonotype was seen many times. CDR3 loop: CASTGLAGQETQYF. CDR3 DNA sequence: TGTGCCAGCACCGGACTAGCGGGCCAAGAGACCCAGTACTTC. This chain links TRBV7-9 with TRBJ2-5, with 11 bases that match TRBD2. J was trimmed by 1 base and V by 7 bases; bases with no gene match: 2. The CDR3 loop spans 14 amino acids. Germline CDR1 reads SEHNR; CDR2 reads FQNEAQ (reference sequence).